A single sample is the source of the 30 T cell receptor beta chains below, sequenced in a study of molecular identifiers for immune sequencing clone quantification. TCRdb recomputed calls from the PCR reads with MiXCR, one row per CDR3 protein. The sample includes about 320,000 distinct CDR3 sequences, around 21% of them seen just once. Material for sequencing was naive CD8+ T cells from blood, with Jurkat cell RNA spiked in. Subset noted: FACS-sorted CD8+CD4-CCR7+CD45RA+ naive T cells. These receptors were obtained from a human donor in good health. Some libraries in this study had Jurkat cell RNA spiked in.

V is TRBV6-2 or TRBV6-3 and J is TRBJ2-4, with a weak D call TRBD2 (5 bases). The CDR3 is 16 amino acids. CDR1 MNHEY and CDR2 SVGEGT come from the germline V gene. V was clipped by 6 bases and J by 0 bases, with 15 bases between them. In DNA, the CDR3 is TGTGCCAGCAGCTTCCCACGGGGAGTAGCCAAAAACATTCAGTACTTC. The encoded protein is CASSFPRGVAKNIQYF.

The chain combines TRBV6-2 or TRBV6-3 with TRBJ2-7; no clear D gene. Germline CDR1 reads MNHEY; CDR2 reads SVGEGT. V lost 2 bases to trimming and J lost 9 bases, with 11 bases between them. This CDR3 spans 12 amino acids. CDR3: CASSYARSAQYF. Here the CDR3 DNA reads TGTGCCAGCAGTTACGCCCGCTCCGCGCAGTACTTC.

As concerns this clonotype: Possible read error: a much larger clone is one base away. The chain carries TRBV7-9 and TRBJ2-1; unclear D gene. This CDR3 is 15 amino acids long. Germline lookup yields CDR1 SEHNR and CDR2 FQNEAQ (reference sequence). CDR3: CASSSNTVPYNEQLF. CDR3 sequence (DNA): TGTGCCAGCAGCTCCAACACGGTACCCTACAATGAGCAGCTCTTC.

Remarks on this clonotype: Possible read error: a much larger clone is one base away. This chain joins TRBV4-1 and TRBJ2-3, with D perhaps given as TRBD1 or TRBD2 (5 bases each). V lost 4 bases, J lost 0 bases, and 14 bases lay in between. In germline, CDR1 is MGHRA, CDR2 YSYEKL. This CDR3 is built from 16 residues. CDR3: CASSPGRAVSTDTQYF. The DNA for the CDR3 is TGCGCCAGCAGCCCGGGACGAGCGGTTAGCACAGATACGCAGTATTTT.

This clonotype was seen repeatedly, ten times or more. The CDR3 DNA reads TGTGCCAGCAGCTTAATAAGGACAGGCTCATCCAGAGAGGGCTACACCTTC. Amino acids: CASSLIRTGSSREGYTF. The rearrangement links TRBV7-8 to TRBJ1-2; 7 nucleotides align to TRBD1. Trimming cost V 2 bases and J 8 bases; bases outside gene matches: 17. Germline V gives CDR1 SGHVS, CDR2 FQNEAQ. The CDR3 spans 17 residues.

Many counts were recorded for this clonotype. The chain links TRBV28 to TRBJ2-1; tentatively, D is TRBD1 (6 bases). CDR1 is MDHEN, CDR2 SYDVKM, per germline. The CDR3 extends over 14 amino acids. Trimming cost V 8 bases and J 11 bases, with 22 bases left between them. CDR3 in DNA: TGTGCCAGCGTGGGGGCGGACCGCGCCTCCCAGCAGTTCTTC. Translated: CASVGADRASQQFF.

This chain links TRBV30 with TRBJ2-5; D is unresolved. CDR3 length: 10 amino acids. Between the trimmed V and J ends, which lost 3 bases and 4 bases, there was a span of 3 bases. The V gene's germline CDR1 is GTSNPN and CDR2 SVGIG (reference sequence). In DNA form, the CDR3 reads TGTGCCTGGAGCGGAGAGACCCAGTACTTC. Its protein product is CAWSGETQYF.

This clonotype was recorded at least ten times. The chain uses TRBV20-1 and TRBJ2-2; no clear D. The CDR3 is made up of 13 amino acids. Germline V gene lookup returns CDR1 DFQATT and CDR2 SNEGSKA (reference sequence). Trimming removed 3 bases from V and 2 bases from J, with 7 bases in between. CDR3 in DNA: TGCAGTGCTAGGTGGGCCAACACCGGGGAGCTGTTTTTT. Amino acid sequence: CSARWANTGELFF.

As concerns this clonotype: A clone one base away is much larger, so this may be a read error. The V and J genes are TRBV20-1 and TRBJ2-5; D is possibly TRBD1 (5 bases). V dropped 0 bases and J dropped 6 bases, with 17 bases sitting between them. Germline assignment: CDR1 DFQATT and CDR2 SNEGSKA (reference sequence). The CDR3 contains 15 residues. The CDR3 loop is CSARDLQEMGKTQYF. CDR3 nucleotides: TGCAGTGCTAGAGATCTACAGGAGATGGGGAAGACCCAGTACTTC.

Concerning this clonotype itself: This could be a read error, since a much larger clone is one nucleotide away. This sequence joins TRBV5-6 and TRBJ2-3; TRBD2 agrees at 9 bases. The germline V gene encodes CDR1 SGHDT and CDR2 YYEEEE. J gave up 1 base and V 3 bases, and 6 bases lay outside the gene matches. There are 16 residues in the CDR3. The CDR3 sequence: CASSSAASGGTDTQYF. CDR3 DNA: TGTGCCAGCAGCTCGGCCGCTAGCGGGGGCACAGATACGCAGTATTTT.

The chain has TRBV7-6 and TRBJ2-3; 8 nucleotides line up with TRBD1. V dropped 3 bases and J dropped 1; count of bases not matched to a gene: 6. The germline V gene encodes CDR1 SGHVS and CDR2 FNYEAQ. The CDR3 sequence is 16 residues long. The CDR3 nucleotides read TGTGCCAGCAGCTTTCCCGACAGGGGCGGCACAGATACGCAGTATTTT. Translation gives CASSFPDRGGTDTQYF.

Comment on this clonotype: A read error is possible here, since a much larger clone lies one base away. This rearrangement joins TRBV11-2 to TRBJ2-1; the D is unclear. The ends were cut back, 1 base at V and 1 base at J, with 8 bases in the middle. The germline CDR1 and CDR2 sequences are SGHAT and FQNNGV. This CDR3 contains 15 residues. This CDR3 is CASSLGATSYNEQFF. The CDR3 bases are TGTGCCAGCAGCTTAGGGGCCACATCCTACAATGAGCAGTTCTTC.

This chain uses TRBV11-2 with TRBJ2-1, with D unresolved. The DNA end lines up better with TRBJ2-7; the J call may be wrong. This CDR3 contains 14 residues. Germline V lookup: CDR1 SGHAT, CDR2 FQNNGV. The DNA of the CDR3 is TGTGCCAGCAGCTTAGAAGCACCCTACAATGAGCAGTACTTC. Protein product: CASSLEAPYNEQYF.

This clonotype was seen a single time. This sequence may be a read error, since a much larger clone differs from it by one base. The chain employs TRBV5-1 and TRBJ2-3; D gene uncertain. CDR3 length: 17 residues. The V gene lost 7 bases and the J gene lost 0 bases, with 21 bases spanning the gap. Germline loops: CDR1 SGHRS, CDR2 YFSETQ. CDR3 region: CASQPGVNKTSTDTQYF. DNA for the CDR3: TGCGCCAGCCAACCTGGAGTCAACAAAACTAGCACAGATACGCAGTATTTT.

V gene TRBV4-1 combines with J gene TRBJ1-2; weak D call: TRBD1 (6 bases). This CDR3 is built from 13 residues. Trimming stripped 6 bases from V and 7 bases from J, with 15 bases between. Germline CDR1 and CDR2: MGHRA and YSYEKL. CDR3 region: CASSEIRGGGYTF. The CDR3 DNA reads as TGCGCCAGCAGTGAGATAAGAGGGGGTGGCTACACCTTC.

This clonotype occurred a few times. The rearrangement uses TRBV20-1 and TRBJ1-3; D remains ambiguous. Germline V gene data show CDR1 as DFQATT and CDR2 as SNEGSKA (reference sequence). This CDR3 contains 16 residues. The V and J ends lost 0 bases and 0 bases respectively, with 12 bases between them. The CDR3 nucleotides read TGCAGTGCTAGAGATTGGGATCCGAACTCTGGAAACACCATATATTTT. Protein sequence: CSARDWDPNSGNTIYF.

This clonotype showed up many times. This sequence joins TRBV7-6 and TRBJ2-3; possibly TRBD1 or TRBD2 for D (5 bases each). The CDR3 spans 15 residues. CDR1 is SGHVS, CDR2 FNYEAQ, per germline. Trimming pared 5 bases from V and 6 bases from J, leaving 18 bases between. The CDR3 nucleotides are TGTGCCAGCAGCCCTACGGGTTGGGGGTCCGATACGCAGTATTTT. This gives the protein CASSPTGWGSDTQYF.

This clonotype has a handful of counts. The chain is built from TRBV20-1 and TRBJ2-1, with 11 bases matching TRBD2. V lost 2 bases to trimming and J lost 0 bases; unmatched junction nucleotides: 12. This CDR3 is built from 19 residues. CDR1 is DFQATT and CDR2 is SNEGSKA in the germline V gene (reference sequence). This CDR3 reads CSARSPGLAGANSYNEQFF. The CDR3 DNA sequence: TGCAGTGCTAGATCCCCTGGACTAGCGGGCGCTAACTCCTACAATGAGCAGTTCTTC.

This clonotype was observed a few times. The rearrangement joins TRBV30 to TRBJ1-1, with unresolved D. V lost 0 bases and J lost 1, with 9 bases in between. CDR3 length: 14 amino acids. In germline, CDR1 is GTSNPN, CDR2 SVGIG (reference sequence). The CDR3 here is CAWSVNVRNTEAFF. CDR3 DNA sequence: TGTGCCTGGAGTGTGAATGTAAGGAACACTGAAGCTTTCTTT.

This clonotype was recorded a few times. The chain has TRBV12-3 or TRBV12-4 and TRBJ2-7; 11 nucleotides match TRBD1. The CDR3 contains 15 residues. V was pared by 4 bases and J by 3 bases, with 5 bases of the junction left unmatched. The CDR3 DNA sequence: TGTGCCAGCAGTTCCTCCGGGACAGGGGGCTACGAGCAGTACTTC. Translating gives CASSSSGTGGYEQYF.

This clonotype was found many times. V is TRBV28 and J is TRBJ2-7, with 7 nucleotides matching TRBD2. The CDR3 is 15 amino acids. J gave up 0 bases and V 5 bases, and 7 bases lay outside the gene matches. Germline CDR1 reads MDHEN; CDR2 reads SYDVKM. The CDR3 loop is CASSPRDYSSYEQYF. CDR3 nucleotide sequence: TGTGCCAGCAGTCCTCGGGACTATAGCTCCTACGAGCAGTACTTC.

The rearrangement uses TRBV11-2 and TRBJ1-2; D ambiguous. The V gene's germline CDR1 is SGHAT and CDR2 FQNNGV. V gave up 6 bases and J gave up 4 bases, with 12 bases separating them. This CDR3 region has 13 residues. The CDR3 sequence is CASSPPEGYGYTF. CDR3 coding DNA: TGTGCCAGCAGTCCCCCGGAGGGCTATGGCTACACCTTC.

Concerning this clonotype: Just one base apart from a much larger clone, this may be a read error. V and J are TRBV30 and TRBJ1-1; no definite D call. The CDR3 consists of 12 residues. Germline assignment: CDR1 GTSNPN and CDR2 SVGIG (reference sequence). CDR3 amino acids: CAWSVSNTEASF. Here the CDR3 DNA reads TGTGCCTGGAGTGTATCTAACACTGAAGCTTCCTTT.

This clonotype has ten or more counts. This chain connects TRBV5-6 to TRBJ1-5; D is perhaps TRBD1 (5 bases). Germline CDR1 SGHDT, CDR2 YYEEEE. The ends were cut back, 3 bases at V and 9 bases at J, with 10 bases in the middle. The CDR3 covers 12 residues. CDR3 nucleotide sequence: TGTGCCAGCAGCTCCGGGACCGGGCCCCAGCATTTT. Translated: CASSSGTGPQHF.

The table lists this clonotype with many counts. This sequence joins TRBV7-9 and TRBJ1-1, with 7 bases that match TRBD1. CDR1 SEHNR and CDR2 FQNEAQ come from the germline V gene (reference sequence). V was pared by 5 bases and J by 2 bases, with 11 bases of the junction left unmatched. The CDR3 spans 16 residues. The DNA of the CDR3 is TGTGCCAGCAGCCCGACGGGGGGACAGTTTAACACTGAAGCTTTCTTT. Translation gives CASSPTGGQFNTEAFF.

Turning to this clonotype: A much larger clone differs from this one at a single base, so this may be a read error. V and J are TRBV29-1 and TRBJ2-7, with a weak D call TRBD1 (6 bases). Germline V gene data show CDR1 as SQVTM and CDR2 as ANQGSEA. V lost 6 bases, J lost 0 bases, and 21 bases lay in between. The CDR3 is 16 residues long. In DNA form, the CDR3 reads TGCAGCGTCCTGGGTATCGAACGGGACATCTCCTACGAGCAGTACTTC. This translates into CSVLGIERDISYEQYF.

This clonotype was observed many times. This chain uses TRBV16 with TRBJ1-5; no clear D gene. Germline values: CDR1 KGHSY, CDR2 FQNENV. The V end lost 3 bases, the J end lost 0 bases, and 6 bases lay between the germline ends. CDR3 length equals 14 residues. The DNA of the CDR3 is TGTGCCAGCAGCCACACACATAGCAATCAGCCCCAGCATTTT. Amino acid sequence: CASSHTHSNQPQHF.

To note about this clonotype: This sequence may be a read error, since a much larger clone differs from it by one base. The rearrangement joins TRBV5-3 to TRBJ1-2; D gene ambiguous. TRBV5-3 is an ORF, and what it does is uncertain. V was pared by 8 bases and J by 1 base, with 18 bases between. The CDR3 has 15 residues. This CDR3 reads CASSHPRVINYGYTF. The CDR3 nucleotides are TGTGCCAGCAGCCACCCACGAGTAATTAACTATGGCTACACCTTC.

This clonotype was counted ten times or more. J is TRBJ1-1 and V is TRBV10-3; TRBD1 might be the D (6 bases). Trimming cost V 0 bases and J 5 bases, with 13 bases left between them. CDR3 length: 15 residues. Per the germline V gene, CDR1 is ENHRY and CDR2 is SYGVKD. In DNA form, the CDR3 reads TGTGCCATCAGTGAGTCGGGGGGCGCGAATACTGAAGCTTTCTTT. It specifies CAISESGGANTEAFF.

This clonotype was picked up a small number of times. This chain links TRBV7-9 with TRBJ1-1; no clear D. CDR1 is SEHNR and CDR2 is FQNEAQ in the germline V gene (reference sequence). The CDR3 is made up of 13 amino acids. V lost 1 base to trimming and J lost 8 bases, with 11 bases between them. The CDR3 region is CASSLDRVREAFF. The CDR3 DNA reads TGTGCCAGCAGCTTAGACCGGGTCAGGGAAGCTTTCTTT.